These T cell receptor beta chains were read from a single sample in a study of CD8 T cells in Susac syndrome. Via MiXCR, TCRdb re-called the immunoSEQ multiplex PCR reads, giving one row per CDR3 protein. Altogether some 170,000 distinct CDR3 sequences are present, 85% to 95% being singletons, with the ten largest covering approximately 0.099%. Sequences were obtained from CD4+ T cells from PBMCs. Receptors were obtained from a human donor with Susac syndrome. Both conserved end residues are trimmed from each CDR3. The order of the fields is V gene, CDR3 protein.

V gene: TRBV4-2
CDR3 protein: ASSPFEGGDTGELF

V gene: TRBV2
CDR3 protein: ASTQTEGGYT

V gene: TRBV20-1
CDR3 protein: SAIYGQGQPQH

V gene: TRBV20-1
CDR3 protein: SARAPDSQETQY

V gene: TRBV12-3/TRBV12-4
CDR3 protein: ASSFGGQGREQY

V gene: TRBV19
CDR3 protein: ASSSDRVETQY

V gene: TRBV20-1
CDR3 protein: SAPGEVRTDTQY

V gene: TRBV19
CDR3 protein: ASSGGGVPGELF

V gene: TRBV25-1
CDR3 protein: ASSPRGRQEQF

V gene: TRBV5-1
CDR3 protein: ASSWAFGTDSGANVLT

V gene: TRBV4-1
CDR3 protein: ASSQEIYSLSNQPQH

V gene: TRBV15
CDR3 protein: ATSRNSGEAF

V gene: TRBV30
CDR3 protein: AWSPIRGAWGYT

V gene: TRBV30
CDR3 protein: AWRGQPNQPQH

V gene: TRBV6-5
CDR3 protein: ASRLAGGGAYEQY

V gene: TRBV30
CDR3 protein: ACPGTGPLLYGYT

V gene: TRBV20-1
CDR3 protein: SASRGINTGELF

V gene: TRBV6-1
CDR3 protein: AASRHRSYEQY

V gene: TRBV30
CDR3 protein: ARNEGTANYGYT

V gene: TRBV10-2
CDR3 protein: ASSVTSERETQY

V gene: TRBV18
CDR3 protein: ASSPNQQGANTEAF

V gene: TRBV4-3
CDR3 protein: ASSQVPGGEQY

V gene: TRBV30
CDR3 protein: AWGTGHNQPQH

V gene: TRBV20-1
CDR3 protein: SASGSGSGFNTGELF

V gene: TRBV6-2/TRBV6-3
CDR3 protein: ASSPTQETQY

V gene: TRBV20-1
CDR3 protein: SGVRGATEAF

V gene: TRBV6-6
CDR3 protein: ASKGTFNQPQH

V gene: TRBV20-1
CDR3 protein: SARLSGGRGEPQH

V gene: TRBV24-1
CDR3 protein: ATSDLERGLATGELF